Shown below are 23 T cell receptor beta chains from a single sample sequenced in a study of blood T cell repertoires in COVID-19. Only in-frame clones appear in the TCRdb table, and some are missing; sequencing was by immunoSEQ multiplex PCR. The repertoire holds about 140,000 clones, more than 70% seen once, with 5.5% in the top ten. Input material: PBMCs or T cells enriched from blood (not recorded which). These receptors originate from a man aged 35 to 55 with acute COVID-19.

The rearrangement uses TRBV27 and TRBJ2-2, with a tentative D call TRBD2 (5 bases). CDR3 length equals 15 residues. The V end lost 8 bases, the J end lost 3 bases, and 16 bases lay between the germline ends. Germline V gene sequence: CDR1 MNHEY, CDR2 SMNVEV (reference sequence). The CDR3 sequence is CASSRGDLYTGELFF. The CDR3 nucleotides are TGTGCCAGCTCCCGGGGAGACTTGTACACCGGGGAGCTGTTTTTT.

The CDR3 coding sequence is TGTGCCACAACAAGGACAGGGTACACTGAAGCTTTCTTT. Its translation: CATTRTGYTEAFF. The rearrangement uses TRBV19 and TRBJ1-1, with 8 bases fitting TRBD1. The germline gives CDR1 LNHDA, CDR2 SQIVND (reference sequence). The CDR3 spans 13 residues. The V gene end was trimmed by 10 bases and the J gene end by 3 bases; junction bases not matched to a gene: 7.

The chain carries TRBV9 and TRBJ2-7; the match to TRBD1 covers 8 bases. Germline loops: CDR1 SGDLS, CDR2 YYNGEE. The CDR3 length is 14 residues. The V segment lost 0 bases and the J segment 5 bases; nucleotides outside the gene matches: 4. CDR3 in amino acids: CASSVGRGLNEQYF. In DNA form, the CDR3 reads TGTGCCAGCAGCGTAGGCAGGGGGCTCAACGAGCAGTACTTC.

The gene calls are TRBV20-1 and TRBJ2-7; D not certain. Germline V lookup: CDR1 DFQATT, CDR2 SNEGSKA (reference sequence). The CDR3 is 11 amino acids. The CDR3 DNA follows: TGCAGGGTAGCCGGCTCCTACGAGCAGTACTTC. As protein: CRVAGSYEQYF.

The chain links TRBV19 to TRBJ1-1; D possibly corresponds to TRBD1 (5 bases). Germline CDR1 is LNHDA and CDR2 is SQIVND (reference sequence). This CDR3 contains 14 residues. V was shortened by 5 bases and J by 2 bases, with 12 bases between the two germline ends. CDR3 sequence: CASSRLTANTEAFF. DNA for the CDR3: TGTGCCAGTAGTCGATTGACAGCCAACACTGAAGCTTTCTTT.

The DNA of the CDR3 is TGTGCCAGCAGCTTGTCGGTGGGCCACAATGAGCAGTTCTTC. Translating it yields CASSLSVGHNEQFF. This chain links TRBV5-6 with TRBJ2-1, with D hard to call. The V gene's germline CDR1 is SGHDT and CDR2 YYEEEE. The CDR3 spans 14 residues. V lost 1 base to trimming and J lost 5 bases, with 10 bases between them.

In this sample, this clone turned up a few times. The CDR3 nucleotides read TGTGCCAGCAGCTTAGCGCAGGGCAGGGAAAACTATGGCTACACCTTC. Amino acid sequence: CASSLAQGRENYGYTF. The chain joins TRBV7-9 to TRBJ1-2, with a possible D match to TRBD1 (5 bases). Germline V gene lookup returns CDR1 SEHNR and CDR2 FQNEAQ (reference sequence). The CDR3 sequence is 16 residues long. V was cut by 0 bases and J by 2 bases, with 13 bases left in between.

This clone was seen just once. The CDR3 loop reads CASSQETLLGYTF. CDR3 coding DNA: TGCGCCAGCAGCCAGGAGACTCTGCTAGGCTACACCTTC. The chain employs TRBV4-1 and TRBJ1-2, with unresolved D. The CDR3 runs to 13 residues. Looked up from germline, CDR1 is MGHRA and CDR2 is YSYEKL. V gave up 3 bases and J gave up 8 bases, with 13 bases separating them.

The rearrangement joins TRBV4-3 to TRBJ1-5; D ambiguous. Trimming pared 0 bases from V and 6 bases from J, leaving 6 bases between. The germline CDR1 and CDR2 sequences are LGHNA and YSLEER. This CDR3 region has 13 residues. Written as DNA, the CDR3 is TGCGCCAGCAGCCAAGATATCAGTCAGCCCCAGCATTTT. It specifies CASSQDISQPQHF.

The rearrangement uses TRBV30 and TRBJ2-7; D is perhaps TRBD2 (5 bases). This CDR3 comprises 12 residues. V lost 0 bases to trimming and J lost 7 bases, with 10 bases between them. Germline V gives CDR1 GTSNPN, CDR2 SVGIG (reference sequence). The CDR3 loop is CAWSVGLPEQYF. For the CDR3, the DNA is TGTGCCTGGAGTGTTGGACTCCCGGAGCAGTACTTC.

The chain links TRBV18 to TRBJ1-3, with D unclear. The germline gives CDR1 KGHSH, CDR2 LQKENI. The CDR3 runs to 15 residues. V was trimmed by 3 bases and J by 2 bases, leaving 11 bases between them. As DNA, the CDR3 is TGTGCCAGCTCACCCGAGGGCGAGACTGGAAACACCATATATTTT. It yields the protein CASSPEGETGNTIYF.

The rearrangement joins TRBV19 to TRBJ1-5, with D possibly matching TRBD1 (6 bases). Trimming stripped 5 bases from V and 6 bases from J, with 17 bases between. The length of the CDR3 is 15 residues. Germline values: CDR1 LNHDA, CDR2 SQIVND (reference sequence). CDR3 DNA sequence: TGTGCCAGTAGTCCCAGGGGAGATGAAAGTCAGCCCCAGCATTTT. Protein product: CASSPRGDESQPQHF.

V and J are TRBV9 and TRBJ2-5, with D tentatively TRBD1 (5 bases). Germline CDR1 SGDLS, CDR2 YYNGEE. V was clipped by 0 bases and J by 4 bases, with 10 bases between them. The CDR3 runs 14 residues. The CDR3 is CASSVGQGRETQYF. CDR3 coding DNA: TGTGCCAGCAGCGTAGGGCAGGGTAGAGAGACCCAGTACTTC.

The chain links TRBV7-2 to TRBJ2-7; D ambiguous. From germline, CDR1 is SGHTA and CDR2 FQGNSA. V lost 6 bases to trimming and J lost 1 base, with 13 bases between them. The CDR3 sequence is 14 residues long. The CDR3 is CASRLNPTSYEQYF. The CDR3 nucleotides read TGTGCCAGCAGACTGAACCCAACGTCCTACGAGCAGTACTTC.

This clone was observed a few times. The V and J genes are TRBV5-1 and TRBJ2-5, with TRBD1 matching over 11 bases. This CDR3 spans 18 amino acids. Germline V gives CDR1 SGHRS, CDR2 YFSETQ. Germline trimming cut 0 bases from V and 7 bases from J; bases unmatched to any gene: 14. CDR3 nucleotide sequence: TGCGCCAGCAGCTTGGAAGGCCCGGGACAGGGGGATGAGGGGACCCAGTACTTC. Protein sequence: CASSLEGPGQGDEGTQYF.

The chain has TRBV14 and TRBJ2-4, with TRBD1 as a possible D gene (6 bases). The V gene lost 1 base and the J gene lost 6 bases, with 10 bases spanning the gap. Per the germline V gene, CDR1 is SGHDN and CDR2 is FVKESK. The CDR3 is made up of 14 amino acids. The CDR3 region is CASSQGQALNIQYF. For the CDR3, the DNA is TGTGCCAGCAGCCAAGGACAGGCTCTAAACATTCAGTACTTC.

V gene TRBV2 combines with J gene TRBJ2-3; 9 nucleotides match TRBD1. The ends lost 2 bases at V and 3 bases at J; junction bases unmatched: 6. CDR1 SNHLY and CDR2 FYNNEI come from the germline V gene. The CDR3 spans 16 residues. The DNA of the CDR3 is TGTGCCAGCAGTGAAATGGGACAGGGTCTGACAGATACGCAGTATTTT. Its translation: CASSEMGQGLTDTQYF.

V and J are TRBV27 and TRBJ2-7; D gene unclear. The CDR3 totals 16 residues. Per the germline V gene, CDR1 is MNHEY and CDR2 is SMNVEV (reference sequence). Trimming took off 1 base at V and 0 bases at J, with 13 bases between the two ends. CDR3 DNA: TGTGCCAGCAGTTTATTCCCAGGCTCGAGCTCCTACGAGCAGTACTTC. This encodes CASSLFPGSSSYEQYF.

The rearrangement links TRBV6-2 or TRBV6-3 to TRBJ1-2; TRBD1 aligns across 7 bases. The ends lost 5 bases at V and 0 bases at J; junction bases unmatched: 12. Germline loops: CDR1 MNHEY, CDR2 SVGEGT. CDR3 length equals 17 residues. The CDR3 loop is CASSLSPDRHTNYGYTF. The CDR3 DNA sequence: TGTGCCAGCAGTCTCTCTCCGGACAGGCACACTAACTATGGCTACACCTTC.

The genes are TRBV10-3 and TRBJ1-1; D call uncertain. The germline CDR1 and CDR2 sequences are ENHRY and SYGVKD. This CDR3 is built from 13 residues. V was shortened by 6 bases and J by 8 bases, with 16 bases between the two germline ends. CDR3: CAIRAPAGLEAFF. CDR3 bases: TGTGCCATCAGGGCGCCGGCGGGTCTGGAAGCTTTCTTT.

The sample holds a few counts of this clone. The chain joins TRBV14 to TRBJ1-2, with D uncertain. The CDR3 consists of 12 residues. The germline gives CDR1 SGHDN, CDR2 FVKESK. Trimming cost V 5 bases and J 5 bases, with 9 bases left between them. The CDR3 spells CASSAQNYGYTF. DNA for the CDR3: TGTGCCAGCAGCGCCCAGAATTATGGCTACACCTTC. The variable domain in full, with the rest retrieved from reference TRBV14 and TRBJ1-2, is EAGVTQFPSHSVIEKGQTVTLRCDPISGHDNLYWYRRVMGKEIKFLLHFVKESKQDESGMPNNRFLAERTGGTYSTLKVQPAELEDSGVYFCASSAQNYGYTFGSGTRLTVV.

Only one count was recorded for this clone. Here the CDR3 DNA reads TGCGCCAGCAGCCAAGGGGACAGGGGCTGGAATTCACCCCTCCACTTT. Its translation is CASSQGDRGWNSPLHF. The chain links TRBV4-1 to TRBJ1-6, with TRBD1 matching over 10 bases. The CDR3 contains 16 residues. Germline V gene lookup returns CDR1 MGHRA and CDR2 YSYEKL. The V gene end was trimmed by 1 base and the J gene end by 7 bases; junction bases not matched to a gene: 4.

This clone was detected only once. The rearrangement uses TRBV4-3 and TRBJ1-4, with 9 bases identical to TRBD1. The J segment lost 10 bases and the V segment lost 1 base, leaving 4 bases of the junction unmatched. Looked up from germline, CDR1 is LGHNA and CDR2 is YSLEER. This CDR3 spans 14 amino acids. The chain's CDR3 is CASSQVDRGVKLFF. CDR3 coding DNA: TGCGCCAGCAGCCAAGTGGACAGGGGAGTAAAACTGTTTTTT.